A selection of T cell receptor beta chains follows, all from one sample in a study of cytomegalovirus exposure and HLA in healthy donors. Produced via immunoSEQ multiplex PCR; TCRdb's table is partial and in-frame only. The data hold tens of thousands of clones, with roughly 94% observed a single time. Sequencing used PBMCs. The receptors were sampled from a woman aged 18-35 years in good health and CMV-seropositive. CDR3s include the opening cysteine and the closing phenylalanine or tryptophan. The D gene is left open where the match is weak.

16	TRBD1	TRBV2	CASSHPGQGPGNEQFF
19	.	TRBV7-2	CASSSPGIYSSSAYNEQFF
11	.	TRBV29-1	CSVALAVEQYF
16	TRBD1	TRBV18	CASSPLTGDLNTEAFF
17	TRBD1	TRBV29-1	CSALRYEGQASSYEQYF
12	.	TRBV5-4	CASSYNNEKLFF
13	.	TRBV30	CAWSVQGHTEAFF
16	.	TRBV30	CAWREILGTFGSPLHF
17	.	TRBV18	CASSPIQGQTFSYGYTF
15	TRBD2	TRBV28	CASRIAGGPSNEQFF
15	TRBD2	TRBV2	CASRPTSGTADTQYF
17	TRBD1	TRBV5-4	CASSAGGQGSAIGTQYF
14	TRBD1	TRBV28	CASSVPGQGDIQYF
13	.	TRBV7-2	CASSLQGWEKLFF
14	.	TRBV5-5	CASSFGQQNYEQYF
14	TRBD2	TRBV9	CASSPPGLHYEQYF
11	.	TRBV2	CASFIEDTQYF
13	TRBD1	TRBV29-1	CSARDRVTDTQYF
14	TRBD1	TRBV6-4	CASSGGQGTDTQYF
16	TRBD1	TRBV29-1	CSVVVVGQMNTGELFF
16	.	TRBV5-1	CASSIPGGTNTGELFF
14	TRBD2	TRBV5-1	CASSLTSGGYEQYF
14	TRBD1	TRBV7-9	CASQSGTGRNTIYF
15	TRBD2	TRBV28	CASSSSSGRGYEQFF
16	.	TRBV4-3	CASSQDLTGAVYGYTF
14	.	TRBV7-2	CASSPLLTNEKLFF
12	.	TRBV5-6	CASSLDRVTQYF
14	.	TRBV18	CASSSPQGGEKLFF
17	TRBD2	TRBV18	CASSPSGGRESPYEQYF
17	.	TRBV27	CASSLLGGRELGDTQYF
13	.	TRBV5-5	CASSIQGAGELFF
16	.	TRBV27	CASSFGGGNRNQPQHF
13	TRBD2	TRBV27	CASRRLAGDEQYF
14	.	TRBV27	CASSLVGGYNEQFF
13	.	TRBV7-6	CASSLEHRYEQYF
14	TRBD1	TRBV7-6	CASSTGQGAYEQYF
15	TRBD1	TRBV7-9	CASSSGQGFPGELFF
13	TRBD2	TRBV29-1	CSVEVVAGDEQFF
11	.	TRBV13	CASSFRETQYF
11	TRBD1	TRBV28	CASSVTGGFTF
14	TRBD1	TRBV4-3	CASSHDREFSPLHF
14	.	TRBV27	CASSPCCSNQPQHF
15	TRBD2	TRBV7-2	CASSSGLAGGQEQYF
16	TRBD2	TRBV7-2	CASSPERGGFGGELFF
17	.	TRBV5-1	CASSSLMGGGRGTEAFF
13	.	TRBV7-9	CASSQPRGEKLFF
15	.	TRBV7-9	CASSPALDSSYEQYF
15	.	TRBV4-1	CASSRERGFSYEQYF
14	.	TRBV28	CASSLGGPNQPQHF